What follows describes a single TCR beta chain. The CDR3 loop spans 11 amino acids. V was pared by 3 bases and J by 5 bases, with 7 bases between. Germline V gene sequence: CDR1 GTSNPN, CDR2 SVGIG (reference sequence). Libraries were prepared by immunoSEQ multiplex PCR; TCRdb keeps only in-frame clonotypes and omits some of them. The sample holds fewer than 300,000 clones, approximately 90% seen once. These data belong to a study of blood T cell repertoires in COVID-19. About the research overall: Samples of COVID-19 (acute and convalescent) were obtained from the United States, Italy and Spain. In each case, the material was cDNA or gDNA derived from T cells, B-cell-depleted T cells, or PBMCs.

Sequencing was performed on peripheral blood. The sequence came from a man aged 45-65 years with COVID-19, enrolled during active disease. The chain joins TRBV30 to TRBJ2-5; D unclear. The CDR3 region has the DNA TGTGCCTGGAGCTTCCGTGAGACCCAGTACTTC. Protein sequence: CAWSFRETQYF.